Following are 17 T cell receptor beta chains from one sample sequenced in a study of identical twins. Via MiXCR, TCRdb re-called the 5' RACE reads, giving one row per CDR3 protein. The sample has about 460,000 distinct CDR3 sequences; 12% to 15% are singletons. These data are also associated with another study on yellow fever vaccine responses in identical twins.

The specimen sequenced was CD4+ T cells sorted from blood. The origin of the receptors is a woman under 30 in good health.

The chain uses TRBV20-1 and TRBJ2-3; TRBD2 matches 11 bases. The CDR3 runs to 17 residues. J gave up 2 bases and V 1 base, and 8 bases lay outside the gene matches. The germline V gene has CDR1 DFQATT and CDR2 SNEGSKA (reference sequence). The CDR3: CSARGTSGLGFTDTQYF. Here the CDR3 DNA reads TGCAGTGCTAGAGGGACTAGCGGGCTGGGCTTCACAGATACGCAGTATTTT.

The chain recombines TRBV29-1 with TRBJ2-2; D is perhaps TRBD2 (5 bases). V lost 0 bases and J lost 9, with 20 bases in between. CDR1 is SQVTM and CDR2 is ANQGSEA in the germline V gene. The CDR3 has 16 amino acids. CDR3 DNA sequence: TGCAGCGTTGAAGACCCTAGCAAGGTGGTCGCCCGGGAGCTGTTTTTT. Protein sequence: CSVEDPSKVVARELFF.

The CDR3 DNA reads TGTGCCAGCAGTCCTCAAGGGACAGGCTCCTACGAGCAGTACTTC. It encodes CASSPQGTGSYEQYF. The chain employs TRBV28 and TRBJ2-7; 8 bases are shared with TRBD1. V trimming: 5 bases; J trimming: 0 bases; junction bases outside the gene matches: 6. CDR3 length: 15 amino acids. Germline CDR1 MDHEN, CDR2 SYDVKM.

This clonotype was seen at least ten times. V usage is TRBV29-1 and J usage is TRBJ2-7; D remains unclear. This CDR3 is built from 14 residues. Deletions cut 4 bases from V and 0 bases from J, with 13 bases between. CDR1 and CDR2 from the germline V gene are SQVTM and ANQGSEA. The CDR3 nucleotides are TGCAGCGTTGCGCTGGAACCGCGCTCCTACGAGCAGTACTTC. Amino acid sequence: CSVALEPRSYEQYF.

This sequence joins TRBV15 and TRBJ2-2; D gene unclear. Germline V gene data show CDR1 as LNHNV and CDR2 as YYDKDF (reference sequence). Deletions cut 0 bases from V and 5 bases from J, with 7 bases between. The CDR3 consists of 14 residues. CDR3 in DNA: TGTGCCACCAGCAGAGATTTATCGACCGGGGAGCTGTTTTTT. Protein: CATSRDLSTGELFF.

This clonotype showed up just a few times. The CDR3 DNA sequence: TGTGCCAGCAGCCCCTCCGGTAGCGACAGGCCCCCCCAAGAGACCCAGTACTTC. Translation: CASSPSGSDRPPQETQYF. The chain couples TRBV3-1 to TRBJ2-5; perhaps TRBD1 as D (6 bases). Germline lookup yields CDR1 LGHDT and CDR2 YNNKEL (reference sequence). CDR3 length: 18 residues. Trimming took 4 bases from V and 1 from J, leaving 22 bases between them.

The chain couples TRBV28 to TRBJ2-7; a weak D match, TRBD2 (5 bases). V was clipped by 7 bases and J by 2 bases, with 15 bases between them. Germline assignment: CDR1 MDHEN and CDR2 SYDVKM. This CDR3 is 14 amino acids long. CDR3 nucleotides: TGTGCCAGCATTGAGCTAGCCCCGCCCTACGAGCAGTACTTC. Encoded protein: CASIELAPPYEQYF.

The chain combines TRBV6-2 or TRBV6-3 with TRBJ2-6; no clear D gene. V lost 8 bases, J lost 0 bases, and 11 bases lay in between. The CDR3 is 15 amino acids. Germline-derived CDR1 and CDR2 are MNHEY and SVGEGT. CDR3 sequence (DNA): TGTGCCAGCGGGCCCCCCGTCTCTGGGGCCAACGTCCTGACTTTC. This sequence encodes CASGPPVSGANVLTF.

Only a few counts were recorded for this clonotype. The chain is built from TRBV6-1 and TRBJ1-1; D might be TRBD1 (5 bases). The CDR3 contains 13 residues. Trimming removed 6 bases at V and 1 base at J, with 9 bases between. Germline loops: CDR1 MNHNS, CDR2 SASEGT. The CDR3 protein is CASRSGQNTEAFF. The CDR3 region has the DNA TGTGCCAGCAGGTCAGGACAGAACACTGAAGCTTTCTTT.

In its sample, this clonotype was seen many times. This chain uses TRBV6-2 or TRBV6-3 with TRBJ2-1; 10 bases map to TRBD2. The trim removed 3 bases at V and 3 bases at J, leaving 2 bases unmatched. This CDR3 has 15 amino acids. Per the germline V gene, CDR1 is MNHEY and CDR2 is SVGEGT. DNA of the CDR3: TGTGCCAGCAGTTATCTAGCGGGAGTCTACAATGAGCAGTTCTTC. It encodes CASSYLAGVYNEQFF.

The chain uses TRBV28 and TRBJ2-4, with 11 bases fitting TRBD2. CDR3 size: 15 residues. The junction had 8 bases not matched to a gene; V was cut back by 6 bases and J by 7 bases. From germline, CDR1 is MDHEN and CDR2 SYDVKM. The CDR3 here is CASRTSGRGGNIQYF. The CDR3 DNA sequence: TGTGCCAGCAGAACTAGCGGGAGAGGGGGGAACATTCAGTACTTC.

This clonotype was seen more than once but under ten times. CDR3 in amino acids: CATSDLQAGWPYEQYF. The CDR3 coding sequence is TGTGCCACCAGTGATTTACAGGCAGGGTGGCCCTACGAGCAGTACTTC. The V call is TRBV24-1, the J call TRBJ2-7; D possibly corresponds to TRBD1 (5 bases). Trimming removed 1 base at V and 2 bases at J, with 14 bases between. CDR1 and CDR2 (germline): KGHDR, SFDVKD. CDR3 length equals 16 residues.

This clonotype showed up just a few times. The chain couples TRBV6-2 or TRBV6-3 to TRBJ2-1; a possible D gene is TRBD1 (6 bases). V lost 9 bases to trimming and J lost 0 bases, with 12 bases between them. Germline V CDR1 and CDR2: MNHEY, SVGEGT. This CDR3 has 14 amino acids. CDR3 DNA: TGTGCCAGTACTACAGGGAGCTCCTACAATGAGCAGTTCTTC. Amino acid sequence: CASTTGSSYNEQFF.

This chain connects TRBV7-8 to TRBJ2-7, with unresolved D. The V gene lost 1 base and the J gene lost 1 base, with 8 bases spanning the gap. The CDR3 has 14 residues. Germline V gives CDR1 SGHVS, CDR2 FQNEAQ. CDR3 coding DNA: TGTGCCAGCAGCTTAGAAAGGGTTTCCTACGAGCAGTACTTC. Protein sequence: CASSLERVSYEQYF.

The chain couples TRBV5-1 to TRBJ2-7; no reliable D call. Germline V gene sequence: CDR1 SGHRS, CDR2 YFSETQ. V lost 3 bases, J lost 4 bases, and 14 bases lay in between. There are 14 residues in the CDR3. Here the CDR3 DNA reads TGCGCCAGCAGCTCCCGGACGGTTAATTACGAGCAGTACTTC. Protein: CASSSRTVNYEQYF. Full variable domain (missing parts from reference TRBV5-1 and TRBJ2-7): KAGVTQTPRYLIKTRGQQVTLSCSPISGHRSVSWYQQTPGQGLQFLFEYFSETQRNKGNFPGRFSGRQFSNSRSEMNVSTLELGDSALYLCASSSRTVNYEQYFGPGTRLTVT.

The gene calls are TRBV7-2 and TRBJ2-1; no reliable D call. Trimming removed 1 base at V and 6 bases at J, with 10 bases between. The V gene's germline CDR1 is SGHTA and CDR2 FQGNSA. This CDR3 contains 14 residues. The CDR3 DNA follows: TGTGCCAGCAGCTTAGGGCAGAGCTCCAATGAGCAGTTCTTC. This codes for CASSLGQSSNEQFF.

This clonotype was detected ten times or more. CDR3 amino acids: CASSLDSRGQPQHF. The CDR3 nucleotides read TGTGCCAGCAGCTTAGATTCGAGGGGTCAGCCCCAGCATTTT. This chain connects TRBV7-9 to TRBJ1-5; tentative D call: TRBD1 (5 bases). V was cut by 1 base and J by 6 bases, with 10 bases left in between. The CDR3 spans 14 residues. CDR1 and CDR2 from the germline V gene are SEHNR and FQNEAQ (reference sequence).